The 29 T cell receptor beta chains reported below all come from one sample, sequenced in a study of cytomegalovirus exposure and HLA in healthy donors. The PCR ran on 60 Vbeta and 13 Jbeta primers. The data were produced by immunoSEQ multiplex PCR, yet TCRdb's version contains in-frame clones alone and is incomplete. This repertoire shows under 200,000 clones, around 85% found once; its top ten account for about 2.5%. The sample taken for sequencing was PBMCs. The source of these receptors is a male donor in good health and CMV-seronegative.

J is TRBJ1-2 and V is TRBV4-2; TRBD1 matches at 8 bases. This CDR3 has 17 amino acids. With 2 bases clipped from V and 8 bases from J, the junction kept 16 bases outside the gene matches. Germline loops: CDR1 LGHNA, CDR2 YNFKEQ. CDR3 in amino acids: CASSQMDREPTSRGYTF. The CDR3 DNA reads as TGTGCCAGCAGCCAAATGGACAGGGAACCTACATCCCGGGGCTACACCTTC.

This chain links TRBV29-1 with TRBJ1-5, with 9 bases identical to TRBD1. The germline V gene encodes CDR1 SQVTM and CDR2 ANQGSEA. J was trimmed by 3 bases and V by 5 bases; bases with no gene match: 8. The CDR3 has 15 amino acids. As DNA, the CDR3 is TGCAGCGTTTTGACAGGGGGTCATCCCAATCAGCCCCAGCATTTT. This encodes CSVLTGGHPNQPQHF.

The V gene is TRBV18, the J gene TRBJ2-1, with 9 bases identical to TRBD2. The germline V gene has CDR1 KGHSH and CDR2 LQKENI. The J segment lost 8 bases and the V segment lost 4 bases, leaving 12 bases of the junction unmatched. The CDR3 consists of 16 residues. DNA of the CDR3: TGTGCCAGCTCACGTTCTCTAGGCGGGGGGGCCGATGAGCAGTTCTTC. As protein: CASSRSLGGGADEQFF.

A word on this clone: Different DNA sequences within this sample yield the same CDR3. The chain uses TRBV5-1 and TRBJ1-1, with a possible D match to TRBD1 (6 bases). The CDR3 contains 14 residues. Trimming took off 4 bases at V and 0 bases at J, with 10 bases between the two ends. Germline CDR1 SGHRS, CDR2 YFSETQ. CDR3 bases: TGCGCCAGCAGCCTGACAGGCCTGAACACTGAAGCTTTCTTT. Translation: CASSLTGLNTEAFF. Complete variable domain (other parts from reference TRBV5-1 and TRBJ1-1): KAGVTQTPRYLIKTRGQQVTLSCSPISGHRSVSWYQQTPGQGLQFLFEYFSETQRNKGNFPGRFSGRQFSNSRSEMNVSTLELGDSALYLCASSLTGLNTEAFFGQGTRLTVV.

V and J are TRBV2 and TRBJ2-3, with 10 bases that match TRBD1. CDR1 SNHLY and CDR2 FYNNEI come from the germline V gene. The V and J ends lost 5 bases and 6 bases, in that order; junction bases with no gene match: 5. This CDR3 has 14 residues. CDR3 loop: CASSKDRGRDTQYF. CDR3 DNA: TGTGCCAGCAGTAAGGACAGGGGGAGGGATACGCAGTATTTT.

This clone was counted between two and nine times. This chain uses TRBV20-1 with TRBJ1-3; no definite D call. V was trimmed by 2 bases and J by 3 bases, leaving 2 bases between them. Germline CDR1 reads DFQATT; CDR2 reads SNEGSKA (reference sequence). The CDR3 spans 11 residues. The CDR3 loop reads CSARRGNTIYF. The CDR3 DNA sequence: TGCAGTGCTAGACGTGGAAACACCATATATTTT.

V and J are TRBV4-3 and TRBJ1-2; no firm D call. The CDR3 is made up of 13 amino acids. V lost 0 bases and J 7 bases, leaving 9 bases between the germline ends. Germline CDR1 is LGHNA and CDR2 is YSLEER. CDR3 residues: CASSQDVAGGYTF. In nucleotides, the CDR3 is TGCGCCAGCAGCCAAGATGTGGCGGGTGGCTACACCTTC.

The rearrangement links TRBV10-3 to TRBJ2-7; a weak D match, TRBD2 (5 bases). This CDR3 has 15 residues. Trimming took 2 bases from V and 2 from J, leaving 13 bases between them. The V gene's germline CDR1 is ENHRY and CDR2 SYGVKD. CDR3 sequence reads: CAISEAGGGTYEQYF. CDR3 nucleotides: TGTGCCATCAGTGAGGCGGGTGGCGGTACCTACGAGCAGTACTTC.

The rearrangement joins TRBV10-3 to TRBJ1-5; D not certain. In germline, CDR1 is ENHRY, CDR2 SYGVKD. V was shortened by 3 bases and J by 2 bases, with 8 bases between the two germline ends. CDR3 length: 14 residues. The CDR3 region has the DNA TGTGCCATCAGTGACTCCACGGGCAATCAGCCCCAGCATTTT. This codes for CAISDSTGNQPQHF.

The V and J genes are TRBV5-4 and TRBJ2-3; tentatively, D is TRBD1 (6 bases). Between the trimmed V and J ends, which lost 5 bases and 4 bases, there was a span of 14 bases. This CDR3 region has 14 residues. Germline lookup yields CDR1 SGHNT and CDR2 YYREEE (reference sequence). In DNA form, the CDR3 reads TGTGCCAGCAGTTCGTGGGGGCGGGCAGATACGCAGTATTTT. This sequence encodes CASSSWGRADTQYF.

The chain links TRBV18 to TRBJ1-2; 8 bases agree with TRBD1. The CDR3 length is 13 residues. Germline assignment: CDR1 KGHSH and CDR2 LQKENI. The J segment lost 6 bases and the V segment lost 5 bases, leaving 5 bases of the junction unmatched. The DNA of the CDR3 is TGTGCCAGCTCATCCCCGACAGGGGATGGCTACACCTTC. Encoded protein: CASSSPTGDGYTF.

This chain connects TRBV15 to TRBJ2-5; the match to TRBD2 covers 12 bases. Trimming removed 1 base from V and 4 bases from J; junction bases left unmatched: 13. The V gene's germline CDR1 is LNHNV and CDR2 YYDKDF (reference sequence). This CDR3 comprises 19 residues. CDR3 bases: TGTGCCACCAGCAGAGGGGAACTAGCGGGGGGCCCTCTGAGAGAGACCCAGTACTTC. Protein: CATSRGELAGGPLRETQYF.

The rearrangement links TRBV7-2 to TRBJ1-5; a possible D gene is TRBD1 (6 bases). Looked up from germline, CDR1 is SGHTA and CDR2 is FQGNSA. V lost 5 bases to trimming and J lost 5 bases, with 13 bases between them. The CDR3 runs 14 residues. DNA for the CDR3: TGTGCCAGCAGCCGGGGGGGGCCCCATCAGCCCCAGCATTTT. Translating it yields CASSRGGPHQPQHF.

The genes are TRBV5-8 and TRBJ1-5, with TRBD1 identical over 7 bases. CDR1 SGHTS and CDR2 YDEGEE come from the germline V gene. The J segment lost 2 bases and the V segment lost 2 bases, leaving 4 bases of the junction unmatched. This CDR3 is 15 amino acids long. The CDR3 spells CASSLEGQRNQPQHF. CDR3 nucleotide sequence: TGTGCCAGCAGCTTAGAGGGACAGCGCAATCAGCCCCAGCATTTT.

The chain joins TRBV5-4 to TRBJ1-2; D ambiguous. Per the germline V gene, CDR1 is SGHNT and CDR2 is YYREEE (reference sequence). The CDR3 consists of 12 residues. The V end was cut by 2 bases, the J end by 4 bases, with 6 bases between. DNA for the CDR3: TGTGCCAGCAGCTTAGCACCCTATGGCTACACCTTC. The encoded protein is CASSLAPYGYTF.

The chain employs TRBV6-1 and TRBJ1-4; tentatively, D is TRBD1 (5 bases). This CDR3 comprises 17 residues. Germline V CDR1 and CDR2: MNHNS, SASEGT. The V gene lost 3 bases and the J gene lost 6 bases, with 20 bases spanning the gap. CDR3: CASSEPQVLGDDEKLFF. CDR3 DNA: TGTGCCAGCAGTGAGCCCCAGGTGCTAGGGGATGATGAAAAACTGTTTTTT.

Only one count was recorded for this clone. The rearrangement joins TRBV10-3 to TRBJ2-1; a weak D match, TRBD1 (5 bases). The CDR3 spans 14 residues. Germline CDR1 ENHRY, CDR2 SYGVKD. V was cut by 0 bases and J by 2 bases, with 5 bases left in between. CDR3: CAISESDTYNEQFF. The CDR3 DNA reads TGTGCCATCAGTGAGTCGGACACCTACAATGAGCAGTTCTTC.

The V and J genes are TRBV25-1 and TRBJ1-5; maybe TRBD1 (5 bases). The V end was cut by 6 bases, the J end by 5 bases, with 14 bases between. CDR1 and CDR2 (germline): MGHDK, SYGVNS. The CDR3 is 14 amino acids. The CDR3 sequence: CASSEAGRDQPQHF. As DNA, the CDR3 is TGTGCCAGCAGCGAGGCAGGGCGCGATCAGCCCCAGCATTTT.

V gene TRBV18 combines with J gene TRBJ2-7; D is perhaps TRBD2 (7 bases). Trimming took off 2 bases at V and 3 bases at J, with 11 bases between the two ends. The CDR3 has 14 amino acids. Germline values: CDR1 KGHSH, CDR2 LQKENI. This CDR3 is CASSPEGGIYEQYF. The CDR3 DNA is TGTGCCAGCTCACCAGAGGGGGGGATCTACGAGCAGTACTTC. The full variable domain, with the rest looked up from reference TRBV18 and TRBJ2-7, is NAGVMQNPRHLVRRRGQEARLRCSPMKGHSHVYWYRQLPEEGLKFMVYLQKENIIDESGMPKERFSAEFPKEGPSILRIQQVVRGDSAAYFCASSPEGGIYEQYFGPGTRLTVT.

The chain joins TRBV7-2 to TRBJ1-5, with D perhaps TRBD1 (5 bases). From germline, CDR1 is SGHTA and CDR2 FQGNSA. V was pared by 3 bases and J by 6 bases, with 12 bases between. The CDR3 totals 14 residues. This CDR3 is CASSFFAGRQPQHF. CDR3 DNA sequence: TGTGCCAGCAGCTTTTTCGCGGGACGTCAGCCCCAGCATTTT.

The chain carries TRBV6-6 and TRBJ1-2; D not resolved. Trimming cost V 1 base and J 3 bases, with 9 bases left between them. This CDR3 is built from 14 residues. CDR1 MNHNY and CDR2 SVGAGI come from the germline V gene (reference sequence). Here the CDR3 reads CASSYFAGDYGYTF. The CDR3, as DNA: TGTGCCAGCAGTTACTTTGCAGGTGACTATGGCTACACCTTC.

The V gene is TRBV9, the J gene TRBJ1-6; D gene ambiguous. The CDR3 runs 12 residues. With 6 bases removed from V and 6 bases from J, the gap between germline ends came to 7 bases. Looked up from germline, CDR1 is SGDLS and CDR2 is YYNGEE. CDR3 amino acids: CASNVRNSPLHF. CDR3 coding DNA: TGTGCCAGCAACGTGCGTAATTCACCCCTCCACTTT.

This chain links TRBV18 with TRBJ2-7; D gene uncertain. Trimming took 6 bases from V and 5 from J, leaving 8 bases between them. The CDR3 extends over 11 amino acids. The germline CDR1 and CDR2 sequences are KGHSH and LQKENI. The CDR3 protein is CASSANHEQYF. The CDR3, as DNA: TGTGCCAGCTCTGCTAACCACGAGCAGTACTTC.

The J gene is TRBJ2-7, the V gene TRBV11-2, with TRBD1 identical over 7 bases. In germline, CDR1 is SGHAT, CDR2 FQNNGV. The CDR3 contains 15 residues. The trim removed 5 bases at V and 0 bases at J, leaving 7 bases unmatched. The CDR3: CASSPPGTVSYEQYF. The CDR3 nucleotides read TGTGCCAGCAGCCCCCCTGGGACAGTCTCCTACGAGCAGTACTTC.

The chain is built from TRBV9 and TRBJ1-2, with 7 bases matching TRBD1. The V gene end was trimmed by 4 bases and the J gene end by 2 bases; junction bases not matched to a gene: 8. The CDR3 is 15 residues long. CDR1 SGDLS and CDR2 YYNGEE come from the germline V gene. The CDR3 loop is CASSSRTGLNYGYTF. CDR3 nucleotide sequence: TGTGCCAGCAGCTCTCGGACAGGCCTAAACTATGGCTACACCTTC.

The chain carries TRBV10-1 and TRBJ1-1; perhaps TRBD1 as D (5 bases). Germline lookup yields CDR1 WNHNN and CDR2 SYGVQD (reference sequence). V dropped 6 bases and J dropped 9 bases, with 17 bases sitting between them. The CDR3 has 13 residues. DNA of the CDR3: TGCGCCAGCAGCCCGGAGGGGCAGTTCCAAGCTTTCTTT. Protein product: CASSPEGQFQAFF.

The V gene is TRBV7-2, the J gene TRBJ1-5, with 8 positions matching TRBD1. With V trimmed by 5 bases and J by 2 bases, 2 bases remained unmatched. The CDR3 loop spans 14 amino acids. The germline gives CDR1 SGHTA, CDR2 FQGNSA. Written as DNA, the CDR3 is TGTGCCAGCAGCGAACAGGGGGGCAATCAGCCCCAGCATTTT. It yields the protein CASSEQGGNQPQHF.

The V gene is TRBV6-1, the J gene TRBJ2-6; a possible D gene is TRBD1 (6 bases). Germline loops: CDR1 MNHNS, CDR2 SASEGT. CDR3 size: 13 residues. With 11 bases removed from V and 1 base from J, the gap between germline ends came to 9 bases. DNA of the CDR3: TGTGCCGTCAGGGGTTCTGGGGCCAACGTCCTGACTTTC. This translates into CAVRGSGANVLTF.

The J gene is TRBJ1-1, the V gene TRBV4-1; 9 bases align to TRBD1. The CDR3 contains 15 residues. Per germline, CDR1 MGHRA and CDR2 YSYEKL. Trimming cost V 3 bases and J 6 bases; bases outside gene matches: 8. The CDR3: CASSHPSRQGAEAFF. The CDR3 bases are TGCGCCAGCAGCCATCCTAGTCGACAGGGGGCTGAAGCTTTCTTT.